A selection of T cell receptor beta chains follows, all from one sample in a study of response to subunit inactivated influenza vaccine. Via MiXCR, TCRdb re-called the RT-PCR reads, giving one row per CDR3 protein. The table shows around 760,000 distinct CDR3 sequences, with approximately 14% occurring only once. The sample was PBMCs from blood, taken roughly 15 days before vaccination. These receptors were obtained from a man aged 50 to 60 who received an inactivated influenza vaccine. CDR3s include the opening cysteine and the closing phenylalanine or tryptophan. The order of the fields is J gene, V gene, clone size, D gene, CDR3 protein, CDR3 DNA. D genes are given only for firm matches. A clone size is listed for some rows: how often the clone was seen (once, few, many), or a class if it is expanded.

J: TRBJ2-1
V: TRBV6-2/TRBV6-3
size: few
D: .
CDR3: CATAWGINEQFF
DNA: TGTGCCACCGCCTGGGGAATCAATGAGCAGTTCTTC

J: TRBJ2-3
V: TRBV7-2
size: many
D: .
CDR3: CASSLNRVSTDTQYF
DNA: TGTGCCAGCAGCTTAAACAGGGTTTCCACAGATACGCAGTATTTT

J: TRBJ2-1
V: TRBV5-6
size: many
D: .
CDR3: CASSYGDLVYNEQFF
DNA: TGTGCCAGCAGCTACGGTGATCTTGTTTACAATGAGCAGTTCTTC

J: TRBJ2-7
V: TRBV20-1
size: few
D: TRBD2
CDR3: CSAAGGLASYEQYF
DNA: TGCAGTGCTGCGGGAGGACTAGCGAGTTACGAGCAGTACTTC

J: TRBJ1-2
V: TRBV12-3/TRBV12-4
size: few
D: .
CDR3: CASSLVGLYGYTF
DNA: TGTGCCAGCAGTTTGGTCGGACTCTATGGCTACACCTTC

J: TRBJ2-1
V: TRBV4-2
size: many
D: TRBD2
CDR3: CASSQGGLAVYNEQFF
DNA: TGTGCCAGCAGCCAAGGGGGACTAGCGGTCTACAATGAGCAGTTCTTC

J: TRBJ2-1
V: TRBV20-1
size: many
D: .
CDR3: CSARSGTTYNEQFF
DNA: TGCAGTGCCAGATCCGGGACCACCTACAATGAGCAGTTCTTC

J: TRBJ1-2
V: TRBV20-1
size: many
D: TRBD1
CDR3: CSAGPRGLENYGYTF
DNA: TGCAGTGCTGGTCCCAGGGGGCTCGAGAACTATGGCTACACCTTC

J: TRBJ1-2
V: TRBV13
size: .
D: .
CDR3: CASSQTPGVYGYTF
DNA: TGTGCCAGCAGCCAGACTCCGGGGGTCTATGGCTACACCTTC

J: TRBJ2-7
V: TRBV5-1
size: few
D: .
CDR3: CASSPVGGPSYEQYF
DNA: TGCGCCAGCAGCCCTGTCGGGGGACCCTCCTACGAGCAGTACTTC

J: TRBJ2-3
V: TRBV9
size: .
D: .
CDR3: CASSVGNSAYTDTQYF
DNA: TGTGCCAGCAGCGTAGGGAATAGCGCCTACACAGATACGCAGTATTTT

J: TRBJ2-1
V: TRBV29-1
size: few
D: .
CDR3: CSVEGLTDPRGQFF
DNA: TGCAGCGTTGAGGGGTTGACAGACCCTAGGGGGCAGTTCTTC

J: TRBJ2-1
V: TRBV29-1
size: .
D: .
CDR3: CSTARDTNYNEQFF
DNA: TGCAGCACTGCTAGGGACACCAACTACAATGAGCAGTTCTTC

J: TRBJ2-1
V: TRBV12-3/TRBV12-4
size: .
D: TRBD2
CDR3: CASTLPPLAASSYNEQFF
DNA: TGTGCCAGCACTCTCCCCCCGCTAGCGGCTAGCTCCTACAATGAGCAGTTCTTC

J: TRBJ1-5
V: TRBV6-1
size: few
D: .
CDR3: CASSEFGGNQPQHF
DNA: TGTGCCAGCAGTGAGTTTGGGGGCAATCAGCCCCAGCATTTT

J: TRBJ2-7
V: TRBV10-3
size: .
D: TRBD1
CDR3: CAIGQPGQGSNEQYF
DNA: TGTGCCATCGGACAACCGGGACAGGGGAGCAACGAGCAGTACTTC

J: TRBJ2-7
V: TRBV20-1
size: few
D: TRBD1
CDR3: CSARIRTGGKDEQYF
DNA: TGCAGTGCCCGAATCAGGACAGGGGGGAAGGACGAGCAGTACTTC

J: TRBJ2-1
V: TRBV6-2/TRBV6-3
size: .
D: .
CDR3: CASSSSTGEQFF
DNA: TGTGCCAGCAGTAGTTCCACTGGTGAGCAGTTCTTC

J: TRBJ2-7
V: TRBV29-1
size: many
D: TRBD1
CDR3: CSVRDSAYEQYF
DNA: TGCAGCGTCCGGGACAGCGCCTACGAGCAGTACTTC

J: TRBJ2-3
V: TRBV29-1
size: few
D: .
CDR3: CSAVRDTDTQYF
DNA: TGCAGCGCCGTACGCGACACAGATACGCAGTATTTT

J: TRBJ2-7
V: TRBV20-1
size: few
D: .
CDR3: CSARRDSNGEQYF
DNA: TGCAGTGCTCGCCGGGACTCCAATGGGGAGCAGTACTTC

J: TRBJ2-2
V: TRBV9
size: few
D: .
CDR3: CASSVAGYRWNTGELFF
DNA: TGTGCCAGCAGCGTAGCTGGGTACCGGTGGAACACCGGGGAGCTGTTTTTT

J: TRBJ1-1
V: TRBV20-1
size: few
D: TRBD1
CDR3: CSAEGVLDRERNTEAFF
DNA: TGCAGTGCTGAGGGGGTCCTAGACAGGGAGAGGAACACTGAAGCTTTCTTT

J: TRBJ1-5
V: TRBV4-2
size: .
D: .
CDR3: CASSQGGGRSNQPQHF
DNA: TGTGCCAGCAGCCAAGGTGGGGGAAGGAGCAATCAGCCCCAGCATTTT

J: TRBJ2-1
V: TRBV28
size: .
D: .
CDR3: CARSPAALRSYNEQFF
DNA: TGTGCCAGGAGCCCCGCCGCCCTCCGCTCCTACAATGAGCAGTTCTTC

J: TRBJ2-6
V: TRBV10-3
size: few
D: .
CDR3: CATSDGPSGANVLTF
DNA: TGTGCCACCAGTGACGGACCCTCTGGGGCCAACGTCCTGACTTTC

J: TRBJ1-6
V: TRBV20-1
size: .
D: TRBD1
CDR3: CSALLKGAVYNSPLHF
DNA: TGCAGTGCCCTTCTAAAGGGGGCGGTCTATAATTCACCCCTCCACTTT

J: TRBJ2-7
V: TRBV7-2
size: .
D: TRBD1
CDR3: CASSKVQGAYEQYF
DNA: TGTGCCAGCAGCAAAGTCCAGGGGGCCTACGAGCAGTACTTC

J: TRBJ2-7
V: TRBV5-1
size: .
D: .
CDR3: CASSLLGREFNEQYF
DNA: TGCGCCAGCAGCTTGCTTGGCAGGGAATTCAACGAGCAGTACTTC

J: TRBJ2-3
V: TRBV20-1
size: many
D: TRBD2
CDR3: CSARHQLAGGRLEGPDTQYF
DNA: TGCAGTGCTAGACACCAACTAGCGGGGGGGCGGTTAGAGGGGCCAGATACGCAGTATTTT

J: TRBJ2-7
V: TRBV6-5
size: many
D: TRBD2
CDR3: CASSYTQLARGYEQYF
DNA: TGTGCCAGCAGTTACACCCAACTAGCGAGAGGTTACGAGCAGTACTTC

J: TRBJ2-2
V: TRBV7-8
size: .
D: .
CDR3: CASNGGTSTGELFF
DNA: TGTGCCAGCAATGGAGGGACCTCCACCGGGGAGCTGTTTTTT

J: TRBJ2-3
V: TRBV6-2/TRBV6-3
size: few
D: .
CDR3: CASIPGEDTQYF
DNA: TGTGCCAGCATCCCAGGGGAAGATACGCAGTATTTT

J: TRBJ2-7
V: TRBV18
size: .
D: TRBD2
CDR3: CASSPPAAGRSSYEQYF
DNA: TGTGCCAGCTCACCACCGGCAGCGGGAAGGAGCTCCTACGAGCAGTACTTC

J: TRBJ2-1
V: TRBV4-1
size: many
D: TRBD2
CDR3: CASSRGASGYNEQFF
DNA: TGCGCCAGCAGCCGGGGAGCTAGCGGCTACAATGAGCAGTTCTTC

J: TRBJ2-1
V: TRBV12-5
size: .
D: .
CDR3: CASGLGGLSHEQFF
DNA: TGTGCTAGTGGTTTGGGGGGTCTATCACATGAGCAGTTCTTC

J: TRBJ1-4
V: TRBV12-3/TRBV12-4
size: few
D: .
CDR3: CASSLSAPNEKLFF
DNA: TGTGCCAGCAGTTTGTCAGCCCCAAATGAAAAACTGTTTTTT

J: TRBJ2-1
V: TRBV4-3
size: few
D: TRBD2
CDR3: CASSQVHTSGSTNEQFF
DNA: TGCGCCAGCAGCCAAGTCCATACTAGCGGGAGTACCAATGAGCAGTTCTTC

J: TRBJ2-5
V: TRBV7-2
size: few
D: .
CDR3: CASSLQTDKQETQYF
DNA: TGTGCCAGCAGCCTACAGACAGACAAACAAGAGACCCAGTACTTC

J: TRBJ2-5
V: TRBV4-1
size: .
D: .
CDR3: CASSQFPIQETQYF
DNA: TGCGCCAGCAGCCAATTCCCGATTCAAGAGACCCAGTACTTC

J: TRBJ1-1
V: TRBV2
size: .
D: TRBD1
CDR3: CASSARWQGAEAFF
DNA: TGTGCCAGCAGCGCAAGGTGGCAGGGGGCTGAAGCTTTCTTT

J: TRBJ1-4
V: TRBV5-5
size: few
D: .
CDR3: CASSFTVDPEKLFF
DNA: TGTGCCAGCAGCTTCACAGTGGATCCTGAAAAACTGTTTTTT

J: TRBJ2-1
V: TRBV12-3/TRBV12-4
size: many
D: .
CDR3: CASSFVTTQGEQFF
DNA: TGTGCCAGCAGTTTTGTGACAACCCAGGGTGAGCAGTTCTTC

J: TRBJ1-1
V: TRBV29-1
size: .
D: TRBD1
CDR3: CSASDRGATEAFF
DNA: TGCAGCGCATCGGACAGGGGCGCCACTGAAGCTTTCTTT

J: TRBJ1-1
V: TRBV20-1
size: .
D: TRBD1
CDR3: CSAARDRDGTEAFF
DNA: TGCAGTGCTGCCCGGGACAGGGATGGCACTGAAGCTTTCTTT

J: TRBJ2-3
V: TRBV30
size: few
D: .
CDR3: CAWRGDTDTQYF
DNA: TGTGCCTGGAGGGGCGACACAGATACGCAGTATTTT

J: TRBJ2-6
V: TRBV5-1
size: .
D: .
CDR3: CASSPGGYGANVLTF
DNA: TGCGCCAGCAGCCCTGGGGGTTACGGGGCCAACGTCCTGACTTTC

J: TRBJ1-1
V: TRBV5-6
size: many
D: .
CDR3: CASSLAQVNTEAFF
DNA: TGTGCCAGCAGCTTGGCACAGGTCAACACTGAAGCTTTCTTT

J: TRBJ1-2
V: TRBV4-3
size: .
D: .
CDR3: CASSQGERANYGYTF
DNA: TGCGCCAGCAGCCAAGGAGAGAGAGCTAACTATGGCTACACCTTC

J: TRBJ2-7
V: TRBV29-1
size: few
D: .
CDR3: CSVGTVPYEQYF
DNA: TGCAGCGTTGGGACGGTTCCCTACGAGCAGTACTTC